This TCR beta chain was identified during a study of shared clonotypes between healthy human individuals. Measured with immunoSEQ multiplex PCR; TCRdb has only the in-frame clones, and not every one. Among around 700,000 clones listed, roughly 78% were seen once. This clone was detected once. Trimming cost V 0 bases and J 3 bases; bases outside gene matches: 6. CDR3 length: 17 residues. The germline gives CDR1 SGHRS, CDR2 YFSETQ. The source is a woman aged 25 to 39 in good health. The source material was memory CD4+ T cells sorted from blood. Sample subset: CD45RA-negative fraction. The V call is TRBV5-1, the J call TRBJ2-3, with 11 nucleotides matching TRBD2. CDR3 DNA sequence: TGCGCCAGCAGCTTGGCACTAGCGGGAGTTCGAACAGATACGCAGTATTTT. Its translation is CASSLALAGVRTDTQYF.